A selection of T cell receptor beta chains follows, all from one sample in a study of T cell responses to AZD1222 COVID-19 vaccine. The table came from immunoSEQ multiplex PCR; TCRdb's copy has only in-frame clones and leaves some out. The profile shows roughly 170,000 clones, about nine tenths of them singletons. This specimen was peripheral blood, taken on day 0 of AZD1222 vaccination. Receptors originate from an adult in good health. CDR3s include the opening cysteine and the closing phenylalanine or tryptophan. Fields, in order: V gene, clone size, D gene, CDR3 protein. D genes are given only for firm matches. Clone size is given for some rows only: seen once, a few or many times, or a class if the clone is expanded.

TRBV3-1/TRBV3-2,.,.,CASSLLAAQYF
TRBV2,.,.,CASWGVDPLGELFF
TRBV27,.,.,CASSLTYPRPFNEQYF
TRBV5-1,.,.,CASSAYSGVGGEQYF
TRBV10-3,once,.,CAIRGPLNTEAFF
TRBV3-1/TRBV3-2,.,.,CASSQVRQETQYF
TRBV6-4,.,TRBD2,CASSDSGGANEQFF
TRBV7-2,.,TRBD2,CASSPLGGEADTQYF
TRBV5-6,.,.,CASSFRNSYGYTF
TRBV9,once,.,CASSGTAQETQYF
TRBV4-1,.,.,CASSLQSAYEQYF
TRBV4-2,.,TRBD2,CASSQEGLAGAGTGELFF
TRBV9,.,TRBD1,CASSIRDRGPSPLHF
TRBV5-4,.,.,CASSYGQLRGEQFF
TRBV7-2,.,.,CASSPGRRTLINEKLFF
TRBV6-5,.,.,CASSYGTVNTEAFF
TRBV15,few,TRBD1,CATSRGGTGGDGYTF
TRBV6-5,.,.,CASRVGRTGELFF
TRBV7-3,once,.,CASSFFEKSKRGSYEQYF
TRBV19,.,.,CASRSGIRTDTQYF
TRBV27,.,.,CASSLRPHLSSYEQYF
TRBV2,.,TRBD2,CASSDLVAGVTQYF
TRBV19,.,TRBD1,CASSIWTGMTGDGYTF
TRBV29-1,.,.,CSVEDVGSYNEQFF
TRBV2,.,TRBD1,CASKGQGESEAFF
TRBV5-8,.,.,CASSLGPSGELFF
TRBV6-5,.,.,CASRQSSGNTIYF
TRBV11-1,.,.,CASSHRGNSPLHF
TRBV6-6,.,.,CASRPSSYEQYF
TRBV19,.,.,CASTPDGGRYNEQFF
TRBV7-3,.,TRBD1,CASSYTGGAYNEQFF
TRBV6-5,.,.,CASSYGGGRGNQPQHF
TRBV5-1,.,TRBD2,CASSPGLAGGHGELFF
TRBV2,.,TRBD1,CASNDRGLAYEQYF
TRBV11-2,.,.,CASSDGQRALSGEQYF
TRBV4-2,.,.,CASSQDSRGRQVNSPLHF
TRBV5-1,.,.,CASSLNTHTGELFF
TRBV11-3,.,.,CASSAGEGYGYTF
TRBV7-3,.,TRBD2,CASSLVPWAGGPTGELFF
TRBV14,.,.,CASARSLRDEQYF
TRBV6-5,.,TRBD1,CASRPTGNSEQFF
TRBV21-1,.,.,CASSKWGQGNGYTF
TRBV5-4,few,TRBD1,CASSLQQGASYEQYF
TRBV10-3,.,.,CAISESFVGYTF
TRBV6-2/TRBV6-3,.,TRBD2,CASSYPVPGLAGDQETQYF
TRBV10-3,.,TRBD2,CAIRTTSGGHYEQYF
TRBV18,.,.,CASSPPQGRYGYTF
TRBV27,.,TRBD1,CASSGVGQGFYEQYF
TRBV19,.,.,CASRLFRDSNYGYTF
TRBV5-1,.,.,CASSLANGGRRETQYF
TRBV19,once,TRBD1,CASRPGQGTYGYTF
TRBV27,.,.,CASSLYNQPQHF
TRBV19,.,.,CASSIRSDEQFF
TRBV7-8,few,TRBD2,CASTRTSGNNEQFF
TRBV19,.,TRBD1,CASSTRTGGNSPLHF
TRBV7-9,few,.,CASSLGGEGEQYF
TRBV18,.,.,CASSPQGGNTIYF
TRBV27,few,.,CASSLLGGEQYF
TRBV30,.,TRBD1,CAWRVNGQGGSPLHF
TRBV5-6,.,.,CASSPLVPYNSPLHF